These 9 T cell receptor beta chains were all obtained from the same sample, sequenced in a study of cytomegalovirus exposure and HLA in healthy donors. The table came from immunoSEQ multiplex PCR; TCRdb's copy has only in-frame clones and leaves some out. Of under 75,000 clones detected, 95% appear once; the ten largest clones hold roughly 7.3%. Sequenced: PBMCs. The receptors shown here come from a woman between 18 and 29 years old in good health and CMV-seropositive.

The V call is TRBV7-9, the J call TRBJ2-1, with TRBD2 matching over 11 bases. Germline trimming cut 7 bases from V and 4 bases from J; bases unmatched to any gene: 9. The CDR3 is 16 residues long. Per the germline V gene, CDR1 is SEHNR and CDR2 is FQNEAQ (reference sequence). CDR3 protein: CASILWGTSGYNEQFF. CDR3 nucleotide sequence: TGTGCCAGCATATTATGGGGGACTAGCGGATACAATGAGCAGTTCTTC.

The chain employs TRBV6-5 and TRBJ2-6; tentative D call: TRBD1 (5 bases). Looked up from germline, CDR1 is MNHEY and CDR2 is SVGAGI. The V end lost 7 bases, the J end lost 0 bases, and 10 bases lay between the germline ends. CDR3 length: 15 amino acids. CDR3 in amino acids: CASTRASSGANVLTF. DNA of the CDR3: TGTGCCAGCACCAGGGCCAGCTCTGGGGCCAACGTCCTGACTTTC.

The V gene is TRBV10-3, the J gene TRBJ2-7; 10 bases are shared with TRBD2. Germline CDR1 and CDR2: ENHRY and SYGVKD. CDR3 length: 15 amino acids. Trimming at V came to 6 bases and at J to 0 bases, leaving 5 bases not matched to a gene. The CDR3 loop reads CAIRRTSGSSYEQYF. Written as DNA, the CDR3 is TGTGCCATCAGACGGACTAGCGGTTCCTCCTACGAGCAGTACTTC.

The chain couples TRBV19 to TRBJ2-5, with D unresolved. The germline V and J ends were trimmed by 5 bases and 2 bases, with 9 bases remaining between them. Per the germline V gene, CDR1 is LNHDA and CDR2 is SQIVND (reference sequence). The CDR3 is made up of 13 amino acids. Here the CDR3 reads CASSRGNQETQYF. CDR3 DNA sequence: TGTGCCAGTAGTCGCGGAAATCAAGAGACCCAGTACTTC.

The CDR3 is CASSDWGQGNGYTF. CDR3 nucleotide sequence: TGTGCCAGCAGTGACTGGGGACAGGGGAATGGCTACACCTTC. The chain employs TRBV6-6 and TRBJ1-2, with 10 bases lining up with TRBD1. This CDR3 contains 14 residues. The V segment lost 5 bases and the J segment 6 bases; nucleotides outside the gene matches: 6. Germline V CDR1 and CDR2: MNHNY, SVGAGI (reference sequence).

The chain employs TRBV30 and TRBJ2-7; 8 bases match TRBD2. V lost 7 bases to trimming and J lost 2 bases; unmatched junction nucleotides: 10. Germline V gives CDR1 GTSNPN, CDR2 SVGIG (reference sequence). This CDR3 comprises 14 residues. The chain's CDR3 is CAFQLADLPYEQYF. CDR3 coding DNA: TGTGCCTTCCAACTAGCGGACTTACCCTACGAGCAGTACTTC.

The chain combines TRBV6-5 with TRBJ2-7; TRBD1 matches 7 bases. Germline loops: CDR1 MNHEY, CDR2 SVGAGI. Unmatched junction bases numbered 9, after V lost 10 bases and J lost 3 bases. The CDR3 loop spans 13 amino acids. CDR3 loop: CATQPPGGYEQYF. Here the CDR3 DNA reads TGTGCCACCCAACCCCCAGGGGGCTACGAGCAGTACTTC.

The rearrangement uses TRBV11-2 and TRBJ2-6; D uncertain. Germline V lookup: CDR1 SGHAT, CDR2 FQNNGV. CDR3 length: 12 residues. The ends were cut back, 5 bases at V and 4 bases at J, with 3 bases in the middle. Here the CDR3 reads CASSPGANVLTF. The DNA of the CDR3 is TGTGCCAGCAGCCCAGGGGCCAACGTCCTGACTTTC.

The rearrangement uses TRBV14 and TRBJ2-7, with a tentative D call TRBD1 (6 bases). Germline loops: CDR1 SGHDN, CDR2 FVKESK. Trimming left V 1 base short and J 2 bases short, with 9 bases between. There are 14 residues in the CDR3. The CDR3 coding sequence is TGTGCCAGCAGCCAAGCTGGGACACCCTACGAGCAGTACTTC. This codes for CASSQAGTPYEQYF.